What follows describes a single T cell receptor beta chain. Its antigen is unidentified. This specimen comes from a study of OX40 agonist ivuxolimab in advanced cancers. Study as a whole: Ivuxolimab, which patients received intravenously every 2 weeks, was dosed at 0.01 to 10 mg/kg. The study reported partial responses in three patients: one hepatocellular carcinoma, two cutaneous melanoma. The study, taken as a whole, reports: Relative to CD4+ cells, CD8+ T cells on average had more expanded clones. The work left the antigen specificity of expanded peripheral T cells undetermined.

Data came from immunoSEQ multiplex PCR; TCRdb stores just in-frame clones and leaves some out. This table has more than 50,000 clones, about 82% appearing once. CDR1 and CDR2 from the germline V gene are SNHLY and FYNNEI. The CDR3 totals 11 residues. The V and J ends lost 3 bases and 9 bases respectively, with 6 bases between them. This sequence joins TRBV2 and TRBJ2-1, with unresolved D. The TCR was taken from an adult with an advanced solid tumor such as melanoma, head and neck, liver or kidney cancer. The sample consisted of CD4+ or CD8+ T cells sorted from blood, taken in a trial of the OX40 agonist ivuxolimab. Here the CDR3 reads CASSDHGEQFF. The CDR3 nucleotides read TGTGCCAGCAGTGATCATGGTGAGCAGTTCTTC.